This TCR beta chain was captured in a study of graft-versus-host responses after intestinal transplantation. Study-wide findings and caveats: Recipient marrow showed GvH clones, some seen first in ileum or blood.

Repertoires were generated with immunoSEQ multiplex PCR, while TCRdb's copy carries only in-frame clones and drops some. The table has tens of thousands of clones, roughly 90% seen once; the top ten hold around 1.5%. With regard to this clone: Antigen specificity is unknown.

Source: PBMCs, taken 26 days after transplant. The origin of this receptor is a human patient who received an intestinal transplant, so some T cells may come from the graft donor.

CDR3 bases: TGTGCCAGCCGTCTAGCGGGTTCCCTGTCTTTAAATCAGCCCCAGCATTTT. Its translation: CASRLAGSLSLNQPQHF. The gene calls are TRBV28 and TRBJ1-5; D call uncertain. Trimming removed 8 bases from V and 4 bases from J, with 24 bases in between. CDR1 and CDR2 (germline): MDHEN, SYDVKM. The CDR3 loop spans 17 amino acids.